The 21 T cell receptor beta chains below come from one sample, sequenced in a study of response to subunit inactivated influenza vaccine. Using its own MiXCR run on the RT-PCR reads, TCRdb lists one record per CDR3 protein. The sample contains about 540,000 distinct CDR3 sequences, around 21% of which appear only once. The same specimen was also included in a second study, on T cells expressing NK-cell markers. As that report states: For TCR beta, cDNA was produced by 5'RACE template switching with UMIs.

The specimen comprised CD4+ T cells sorted from PBMCs, sampled about 12 days after vaccination. The receptors originated from a man aged 50 to 60 who received an inactivated influenza vaccine.

This clonotype was detected a few times. This sequence joins TRBV4-3 and TRBJ2-7; a possible D gene is TRBD2 (5 bases). V shed 0 bases and J shed 6 bases, with 9 bases lying between them. The CDR3 has 13 amino acids. CDR1 and CDR2 (germline): LGHNA, YSLEER. CDR3 DNA sequence: TGCGCCAGCAGCCAAGATTATGGAGGCGAGCAGTACTTC. Residues: CASSQDYGGEQYF.

This chain connects TRBV5-1 to TRBJ2-3; weak D call: TRBD2 (6 bases). In germline, CDR1 is SGHRS, CDR2 YFSETQ. This CDR3 region has 15 residues. Trimming cost V 4 bases and J 4 bases, with 16 bases left between them. The DNA for the CDR3 is TGCGCCAGCAGCCTCGACACGGGGGTGGCAGATACGCAGTATTTT. Encoded protein: CASSLDTGVADTQYF.

J is TRBJ2-3 and V is TRBV20-1; maybe TRBD2 (5 bases). CDR1 and CDR2 (germline): DFQATT, SNEGSKA (reference sequence). Deletions cut 8 bases from V and 0 bases from J, with 12 bases between. CDR3 length: 13 amino acids. CDR3 loop: CSPLDSSTDTQYF. CDR3 coding DNA: TGCAGTCCCCTGGACTCTAGCACAGATACGCAGTATTTT.

The chain combines TRBV5-1 with TRBJ2-3; 9 bases are a match to TRBD1. Germline CDR1 SGHRS, CDR2 YFSETQ. The CDR3 is made up of 15 amino acids. The ends lost 7 bases at V and 5 bases at J; junction bases unmatched: 11. The CDR3 sequence is CASYRGQGNKDTQYF. In nucleotides, the CDR3 is TGCGCCAGCTATAGGGGACAGGGAAACAAAGATACGCAGTATTTT.

This clonotype was detected many times. The chain combines TRBV12-3 or TRBV12-4 with TRBJ2-7; 14 bases align to TRBD2. The trim removed 7 bases at V and 6 bases at J, leaving 5 bases unmatched. The CDR3 sequence is 14 residues long. The CDR3 DNA follows: TGTGCCAGCACGTCCGGGACTAGCGGGGGCGAGCAGTACTTC. Its protein product is CASTSGTSGGEQYF.

Only a few counts were recorded for this clonotype. The J gene is TRBJ2-1, the V gene TRBV4-1, with 8 bases matching TRBD1. V lost 0 bases to trimming and J lost 6 bases; unmatched junction nucleotides: 10. The CDR3 is made up of 17 amino acids. The germline V gene encodes CDR1 MGHRA and CDR2 YSYEKL. The CDR3 loop reads CASSQDLGQGARNEQFF. The CDR3 coding sequence is TGCGCCAGCAGCCAAGATCTTGGGCAGGGGGCGCGCAATGAGCAGTTCTTC.

This chain connects TRBV11-3 to TRBJ2-3, with 11 bases aligning to TRBD2. The CDR3 has 16 amino acids. Germline V gene sequence: CDR1 SGHNT, CDR2 YENEEA. V trimming: 5 bases; J trimming: 6 bases; junction bases outside the gene matches: 10. The CDR3 protein is CASSPTTSGTSDTQYF. Written as DNA, the CDR3 is TGTGCCAGCAGCCCCACGACTAGCGGGACATCGGATACGCAGTATTTT.

The V and J genes are TRBV5-1 and TRBJ2-3; 9 nucleotides align to TRBD2. The trim removed 6 bases at V and 0 bases at J, leaving 5 bases unmatched. The CDR3 length is 15 residues. Looked up from germline, CDR1 is SGHRS and CDR2 is YFSETQ. The CDR3 region is CASKTSGYSTDTQYF. The DNA for the CDR3 is TGCGCCAGCAAAACTAGCGGGTATAGCACAGATACGCAGTATTTT.

This clonotype has ten or more counts. The chain carries TRBV5-5 and TRBJ2-7; TRBD2 might be the D (6 bases). With 2 bases removed from V and 2 bases from J, the gap between germline ends came to 8 bases. The V gene's germline CDR1 is SGHKS and CDR2 YYEKEE (reference sequence). This CDR3 spans 13 amino acids. The DNA of the CDR3 is TGTGCCAGCAGCTTCGGGGGAGCCTACGAGCAGTACTTC. Protein product: CASSFGGAYEQYF. Full variable domain (missing parts from reference TRBV5-5 and TRBJ2-7): DAGVTQSPTHLIKTRGQQVTLRCSPISGHKSVSWYQQVLGQGPQFIFQYYEKEERGRGNFPDRFSARQFPNYSSELNVNALLLGDSALYLCASSFGGAYEQYFGPGTRLTVT.

This clonotype was detected only a few times. This sequence joins TRBV20-1 and TRBJ1-3, with 7 bases matching TRBD1. The J segment lost 4 bases and the V segment lost 5 bases, leaving 5 bases of the junction unmatched. Germline CDR1 is DFQATT and CDR2 is SNEGSKA (reference sequence). The CDR3 covers 13 residues. CDR3 coding DNA: TGCAGTGCTCAGACAGGGACAGGAAACACCATATATTTT. It yields the protein CSAQTGTGNTIYF.

This clonotype was counted only a few times. The chain links TRBV28 to TRBJ2-1, with no clear D. CDR1 is MDHEN and CDR2 is SYDVKM in the germline V gene. Trimming cost V 6 bases and J 0 bases, with 9 bases left between them. The CDR3 consists of 14 residues. The CDR3 nucleotides read TGTGCCAGCAGACGCAGGAGCTCCTACAATGAGCAGTTCTTC. Its protein is CASRRRSSYNEQFF.

CDR3 protein: CSGGREAFF. The CDR3 coding sequence is TGCAGCGGAGGACGTGAAGCTTTCTTT. J is TRBJ1-1 and V is TRBV29-1; D is undetermined. The V end was cut by 7 bases, the J end by 7 bases, with 7 bases between. The germline gives CDR1 SQVTM, CDR2 ANQGSEA. The CDR3 spans 9 residues.

This chain joins TRBV29-1 and TRBJ2-3; 8 positions agree with TRBD2. Unmatched junction bases numbered 8, after V lost 3 bases and J lost 0 bases. Germline CDR1 and CDR2: SQVTM and ANQGSEA. This CDR3 comprises 16 residues. CDR3: CSVDKFSSGSTDTQYF. CDR3 coding DNA: TGCAGCGTTGATAAATTCTCTAGCGGGAGCACAGATACGCAGTATTTT.

This clonotype was found a few times. The chain has TRBV14 and TRBJ2-3; 9 positions agree with TRBD2. This CDR3 is 13 amino acids long. Germline loops: CDR1 SGHDN, CDR2 FVKESK. The ends lost 0 bases at V and 8 bases at J; junction bases unmatched: 0. The chain's CDR3 is CASSQDSGSTQYF. The CDR3 bases are TGTGCCAGCAGCCAAGATAGCGGGAGTACGCAGTATTTT.

This clonotype showed up many times. V and J are TRBV28 and TRBJ2-7, with D possibly TRBD2 on 5 matching bases. CDR1 is MDHEN and CDR2 is SYDVKM in the germline V gene. Trimming pared 3 bases from V and 3 bases from J, leaving 18 bases between. This CDR3 has 16 amino acids. The CDR3 DNA is TGTGCCAGCAGTTTCGCCTCCAGCGGTGTGATCTACGAGCAGTACTTC. Amino acids: CASSFASSGVIYEQYF.

This clonotype was counted ten times or more. The chain joins TRBV12-3 or TRBV12-4 to TRBJ2-1, with 7 bases identical to TRBD2. The J segment lost 6 bases and the V segment lost 6 bases, leaving 8 bases of the junction unmatched. This CDR3 spans 14 amino acids. DNA of the CDR3: TGTGCCAGCAGCCCCCTCCTAGCGGCCAATGAGCAGTTCTTC. This gives the protein CASSPLLAANEQFF.

The J gene is TRBJ1-4, the V gene TRBV25-1; D is possibly TRBD1 (5 bases). Germline CDR1 MGHDK, CDR2 SYGVNS. The CDR3 contains 15 residues. V was shortened by 2 bases and J by 4 bases, with 11 bases between the two germline ends. This CDR3 reads CASSERGAGNEKLFF. DNA of the CDR3: TGTGCCAGCAGTGAACGGGGCGCCGGTAATGAAAAACTGTTTTTT.

This clonotype was seen more than once but under ten times. The chain joins TRBV7-8 to TRBJ1-6; D gene ambiguous. The germline gives CDR1 SGHVS, CDR2 FQNEAQ. This CDR3 region has 15 residues. V gave up 0 bases and J gave up 6 bases, with 9 bases separating them. CDR3 amino acids: CASSLARRGNSPLHF. The CDR3 nucleotides read TGTGCCAGCAGCTTAGCGCGGCGGGGTAATTCACCCCTCCACTTT.

This chain links TRBV20-1 with TRBJ2-5, with 7 nucleotides matching TRBD2. V lost 0 bases to trimming and J lost 5 bases; unmatched junction nucleotides: 12. CDR3 length: 16 amino acids. Per the germline V gene, CDR1 is DFQATT and CDR2 is SNEGSKA (reference sequence). The CDR3 DNA follows: TGCAGTGCTAGAGATGGGAGGGAGAGGGTGCGGGAGACCCAGTACTTC. It is translated as CSARDGRERVRETQYF.

A remark on this clonotype: The missing conserved phenylalanine or tryptophan at the end of this CDR3 makes a read error likely. It is unclear where the CDR3 begins or ends on the DNA, so no DNA is shown, and the CDR3 is as TCRdb lists it. The chain recombines TRBV20-1 with TRBJ2-3; TRBD2, the table's D call, lacks a check against the DNA. Germline V gives CDR1 DFQATT, CDR2 SNEGSKA (reference sequence). The CDR3 numbers 13 amino acids, ends counted. CDR3: CSARDPSEGLAGL.

There are a few counts of this clonotype. The chain recombines TRBV27 with TRBJ2-3; no reliable D call. Germline V CDR1 and CDR2: MNHEY, SMNVEV (reference sequence). Trimming removed 6 bases from V and 8 bases from J, with 15 bases in between. The CDR3 is 13 residues long. The CDR3 spells CASRILLSGTQYF. In nucleotides, the CDR3 is TGTGCCAGCAGGATTCTGCTGAGTGGTACGCAGTATTTT.